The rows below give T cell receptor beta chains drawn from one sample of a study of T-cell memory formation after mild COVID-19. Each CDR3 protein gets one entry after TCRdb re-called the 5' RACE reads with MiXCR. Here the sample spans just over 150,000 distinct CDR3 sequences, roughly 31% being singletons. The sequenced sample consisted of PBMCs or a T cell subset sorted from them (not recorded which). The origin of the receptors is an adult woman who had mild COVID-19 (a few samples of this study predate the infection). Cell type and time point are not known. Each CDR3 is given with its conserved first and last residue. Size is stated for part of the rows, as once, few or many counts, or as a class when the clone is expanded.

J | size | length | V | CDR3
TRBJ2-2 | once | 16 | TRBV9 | CASSKGLAGATGELFF
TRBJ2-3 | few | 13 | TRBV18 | CASSKTVTDTQYF
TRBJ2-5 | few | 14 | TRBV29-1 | CSVWGGVAEETQYF
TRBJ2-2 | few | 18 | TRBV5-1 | CASSPIAGVRRRTGELFF
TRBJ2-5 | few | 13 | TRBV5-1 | CASSLESRETQYF
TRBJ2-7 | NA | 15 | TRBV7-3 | CASSPYRQSTYEQYF
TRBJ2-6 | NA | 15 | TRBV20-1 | CSARPRAAGANVLTF
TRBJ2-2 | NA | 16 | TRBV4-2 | CASSQARGGATGELFF
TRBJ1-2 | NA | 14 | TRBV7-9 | CASIKQETNYGYTF
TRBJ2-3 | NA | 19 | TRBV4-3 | CASSQDRVSGRASTDTQYF
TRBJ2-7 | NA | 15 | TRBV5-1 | CASSKGTSGAYEQYF
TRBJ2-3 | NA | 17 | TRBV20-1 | CSARGLTGQGRTDTQYF
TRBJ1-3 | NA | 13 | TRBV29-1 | CSVSEGADYTIYF
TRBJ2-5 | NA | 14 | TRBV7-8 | CASSPVLYQETQYF
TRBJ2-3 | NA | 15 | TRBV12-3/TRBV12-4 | CASTDPGGVADTQYF
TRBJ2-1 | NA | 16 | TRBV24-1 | CATSDLGLSSYNEQFF
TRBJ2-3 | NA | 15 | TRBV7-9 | CASSGVAGGPNTQYF
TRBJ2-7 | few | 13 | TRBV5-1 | CASSPTGNYEQYF
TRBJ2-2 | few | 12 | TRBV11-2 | CASKESTGELFF
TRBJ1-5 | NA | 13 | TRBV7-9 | CASSVGMNQPQHF
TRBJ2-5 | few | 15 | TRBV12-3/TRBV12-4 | CASRDSGTSEETQYF
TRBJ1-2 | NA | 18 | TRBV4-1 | CASSQRPQGRGIDYGYTF
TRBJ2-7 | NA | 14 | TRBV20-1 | CSARDLDRVNEQYF
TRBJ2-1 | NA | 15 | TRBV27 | CASTAGTSGYNEQFF
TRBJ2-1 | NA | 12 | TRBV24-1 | CATRQGAGEQFF
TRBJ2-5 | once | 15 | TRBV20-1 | CSSPPLQGRMETQYF
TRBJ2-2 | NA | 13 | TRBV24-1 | CATSDRSTGELFF
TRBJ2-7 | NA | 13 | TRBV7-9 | CASSLVAGYEQYF
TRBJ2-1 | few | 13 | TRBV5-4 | CASTHSWSDEQFF
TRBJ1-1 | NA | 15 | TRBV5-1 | CASSLVPRMNTEAFF
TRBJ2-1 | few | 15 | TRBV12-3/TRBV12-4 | CASRIAGGSPNEQFF
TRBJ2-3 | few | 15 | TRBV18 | CASSSMAGITDTQYF
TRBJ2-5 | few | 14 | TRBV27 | CASSPGDRLETQYF
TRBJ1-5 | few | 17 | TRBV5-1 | CASSPGQGRWSNQPQHF
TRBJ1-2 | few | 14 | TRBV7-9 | CAILPGTGDYGYTF
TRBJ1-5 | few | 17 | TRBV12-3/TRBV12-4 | CASSLGQGARENQPQHF
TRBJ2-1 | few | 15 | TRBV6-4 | CASSVPGQALNEQFF
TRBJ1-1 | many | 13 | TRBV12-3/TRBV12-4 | CASSLGKNTEAFF
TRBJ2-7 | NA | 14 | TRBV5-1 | CASSRDGPAYEQYF
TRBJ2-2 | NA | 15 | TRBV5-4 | CASSVLAPNTGELFF
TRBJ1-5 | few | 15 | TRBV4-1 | CASSQDLTSNQPQHF
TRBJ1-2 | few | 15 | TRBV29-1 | CSVLQGSSVNYGYTF
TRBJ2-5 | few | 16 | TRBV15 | CATSRDRALPSETQYF
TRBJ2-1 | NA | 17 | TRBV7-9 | CASSPRAGPPTDNEQFF
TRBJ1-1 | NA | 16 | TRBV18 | CASSPDRRGYGSEAFF
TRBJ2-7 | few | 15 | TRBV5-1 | CASSPWKEGSYEQYF
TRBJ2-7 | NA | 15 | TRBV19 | CASSIDVGQNHEQYF
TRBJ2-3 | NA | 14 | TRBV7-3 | CASSGDTGSDTQYF
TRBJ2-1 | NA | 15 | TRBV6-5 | CASSYGTSGKNEQFF
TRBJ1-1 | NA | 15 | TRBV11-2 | CASRGLGHGNTEAFF
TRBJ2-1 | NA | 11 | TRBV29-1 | CSTLIYNEQFF
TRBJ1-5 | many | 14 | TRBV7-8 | CASRQGASNQPQHF
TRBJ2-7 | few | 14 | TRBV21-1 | CASSKGRPKYEQYF
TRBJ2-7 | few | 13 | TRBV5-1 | CASSLQGYGEQYF